This T cell receptor beta chain was identified during a study of blood T cell repertoires in COVID-19 (dated by TCRdb to the early 2020s). A note on the overall study: Samples from collaborators originated in the United States, Italy and Spain and spanned both the acute and convalescent phases of COVID-19. Subjects who had been exposed to COVID-19, were actively infected with it, or had recovered from it provided the deeply sampled blood TCRbeta repertoires that made up the dataset. Where available, HLA class I and class II types were obtained from metadata supplied by the sample provider rather than from assay-based typing. The prospective study material was composed of cDNA or gDNA derived from T cells, B-cell-depleted T cells, or PBMCs. Samples were obtained from the ongoing ImmuneRACE study (first 160 participants) and from 1,254 subjects provided by 6 global collaborators. The sample metadata nearly always contained a de-identified subject ID, COVID-19 status, age in years and sex. The repertoires were released in a freely available public database intended as a resource for research on the immune response to SARS-CoV-2. The paper as a whole reports these results and caveats: Clinical and demographic metadata were provided uncurated, with the amount varying by source and participant.

Each collaborating institution followed its own protocols to collect whole blood in K2EDTA tubes. For TCRbeta analysis, collaborators shipped samples as frozen whole blood, isolated PBMCs, or DNA extracted from either of those sample types. TCRbeta CDR3 regions were amplified from genomic DNA by means of the immunoSEQ Assay, a bias-controlled multiplex PCR. In the original analysis: Within the assay, amplification of reference gene primers was used to estimate how many nucleated cells each sample contained. To quantify the absolute abundance of each unique TCRbeta CDR3 rearrangement, sequence reads were collapsed and filtered. For each sample, productive Simpson clonality was calculated as the square root of Simpson's diversity index over productive rearrangements. TCRdb provides this immuneACCESS table in a form limited to in-frame rearrangements. Some clones are lacking; in checked studies, under half of them reflect an unresolved V gene, and why the rest are absent is not known. V and J calls and clone size are as listed in that table; D and trimming were resolved from the DNA. The sample table lists a few hundred thousand clones, 70% to 90% of them with a count of one. The ten most abundant clones make up approximately 8.8% of the sample.

About this clone itself: It lacks a known antigen. The input lacks base qualities; no much larger clone sits a single base away.

The receptor's source is a man aged 18 to 29 with active or convalescent COVID-19. What was sequenced was peripheral blood.

Read as DNA, the sequence is TGTGCCAGCAGCCAACTCTTGACTAGTAACAATGAGCAGTTCTTC. It translates to CASSQLLTSNNEQFF. Recombination linked TRBV3-1 (or the pseudogene TRBV3-2) to TRBJ2-1, and perhaps TRBD2 as D gene, on 6 matching bases. From the germline V gene (reference sequence), CDR1 is LGHDT and CDR2 is YNNKEL. The CDR3, from cysteine to phenylalanine, totals 15 residues. Only the CDR3 portion is preserved as DNA: 45 bases, with reading frame beginning at the first base. Trimming costs V 2 bases and J 5 bases, and their ends lie 13 bases apart.